This T cell receptor (beta chain) was recovered during a study of blood T cells in healthy people across ages. General study findings and limits: Greater diversity and more naive CD4+ cells were seen in long-lived donors than in aged donors.

Combining a sample-barcoded 5' primer with a J-beta primer mix, a second PCR ran for about 6 to 12 cycles. Each of the samples gave a minimum of 3 million paired-end reads that contained CDR3. Each CDR3 protein gets one entry after TCRdb re-called the 5' RACE reads with MiXCR. The sample carries under 800,000 distinct CDR3 sequences, under 25% recorded once. This clonotype was counted at least ten times. What it recognizes is unknown. V dropped 3 bases and J dropped 5; count of bases not matched to a gene: 5. The germline CDR1 and CDR2 sequences are DFQATT and SNEGSKA (reference sequence). This CDR3 comprises 13 residues.

The material sequenced was blood. The receptor was derived from a man aged 65 to 85 in good health. The chain recombines TRBV20-1 with TRBJ2-3, with 7 bases matching TRBD2. CDR3 nucleotide sequence: TGCAGTGCTAGTGACAGCGGGGTAGATACGCAGTATTTT. It yields the protein CSASDSGVDTQYF.